The rows below give T cell receptor beta chains drawn from one sample of a study of vaccination and CD4 T cells after COVID-19. Their cognate antigens are unknown. TCRdb re-analysed the PCR reads in MiXCR, keeping a single row per CDR3 protein. The sample yields about 12,000 distinct CDR3 sequences, 30% seen once. Sequencing was done on a sample of cultured CD4+ T cells from blood. These receptors all stem from a human donor with COVID-19. Both conserved end residues are part of each CDR3. The D gene is left open where the match is weak. Clone size is not always given. Where it is, it says once, few, many or a class for expanded clones.

few,TRBV28,TRBJ2-5,.,CASSRGGAGETQYF,TGTGCCAGCTCCCGAGGGGGGGCCGGGGAGACCCAGTACTTC
.,TRBV6-1,TRBJ2-6,TRBD1,CASSEAGTGWANVLTF,TGTGCCAGCAGTGAAGCCGGGACAGGGTGGGCCAACGTCCTGACTTTC
.,TRBV20-1,TRBJ2-4,TRBD1,CSARTTGMVGNIQYF,TGCAGTGCTAGGACGACAGGGATGGTAGGGAACATTCAGTACTTC
.,TRBV20-1,TRBJ2-2,TRBD1,CSARDTGQGGRAGELFF,TGCAGTGCTAGAGATACCGGACAGGGGGGAAGAGCCGGGGAGCTGTTTTTT
.,TRBV18,TRBJ1-2,TRBD1,CASSPSIPQGANGYTF,TGTGCCAGCTCACCATCCATTCCCCAGGGGGCTAATGGCTACACCTTC
.,TRBV11-3,TRBJ2-5,.,CASSRTDQETQYF,TGTGCCAGCAGCCGGACGGACCAAGAGACCCAGTACTTC
few,TRBV10-1,TRBJ1-2,.,CASSESRDYGYTF,TGCGCCAGCAGTGAATCCCGAGACTATGGCTACACCTTC
few,TRBV20-1,TRBJ2-7,TRBD1,CSAADRSLWEQYF,TGCAGTGCTGCGGACAGGTCGCTCTGGGAGCAGTACTTC
once,TRBV7-2,TRBJ2-7,.,CASSLVVGRGEQYF,TGTGCCAGCAGCTTAGTTGTGGGTAGAGGGGAGCAGTACTTC
.,TRBV20-1,TRBJ2-1,TRBD2,CSASKTSGAGSYNEQFF,TGCAGTGCTAGTAAGACTAGCGGGGCGGGGAGCTACAATGAGCAGTTCTTC
.,TRBV27,TRBJ1-1,.,CASSLSGAGIHMNTGAFF,TGTGCCAGCAGTTTATCTGGAGCAGGGATTCATATGAACACTGGAGCTTTCTTT
.,TRBV25-1,TRBJ2-5,.,CASARGQETQYF,TGTGCCAGCGCGAGGGGCCAAGAGACCCAGTACTTC
.,TRBV5-1,TRBJ1-1,.,CASSLMGGSPEAFF,TGCGCCAGCAGCTTGATGGGAGGGAGTCCTGAAGCTTTCTTT
.,TRBV6-5,TRBJ2-7,TRBD2,CASSYERGAYEQYF,TGTGCCAGCAGTTACGAGCGGGGGGCCTACGAGCAGTACTTC
.,TRBV6-4,TRBJ1-1,.,CASQRDGYSNTEAFF,TGTGCCAGCCAACGTGACGGCTATTCGAACACTGAAGCTTTCTTT
.,TRBV11-3,TRBJ2-7,.,CASSFWTEMYEQYF,TGTGCCAGCAGCTTTTGGACTGAGATGTACGAGCAGTACTTC
.,TRBV20-1,TRBJ1-1,TRBD1,CSARDPLTGGIMNTEAFF,TGCAGTGCTAGAGATCCCCTTACAGGGGGGATAATGAACACTGAAGCTTTCTTT
.,TRBV5-1,TRBJ2-7,.,CASSLRDPLLQQYF,TGCGCCAGCAGCCTCCGGGACCCACTGCTGCAGCAGTACTTC
few,TRBV20-1,TRBJ1-3,TRBD1,CSAPDRGGSGNTIYF,TGCAGTGCTCCGGACAGGGGGGGATCTGGAAACACCATATATTTT
.,TRBV10-2,TRBJ1-1,.,CASGKLAAFF,TGCGCCAGCGGAAAATTGGCAGCTTTCTTT
few,TRBV20-1,TRBJ2-7,TRBD1,CSAPGQAGYEQYF,TGCAGTGCACCTGGACAGGCGGGCTACGAGCAGTACTTC
few,TRBV6-1,TRBJ1-6,.,CASSQSQSYNSPLHF,TGTGCCAGCAGTCAAAGCCAGTCCTATAATTCACCCCTCCACTTT
few,TRBV28,TRBJ2-2,.,CASSLSGGYTGELFF,TGTGCCAGCAGTTTATCAGGGGGGTACACCGGGGAGCTGTTTTTT
.,TRBV6-2/TRBV6-3,TRBJ2-1,.,CASSYSRALRDEQFF,TGTGCCAGCAGTTACTCGCGGGCGCTTAGGGATGAGCAGTTCTTC
few,TRBV20-1,TRBJ1-5,.,CSARGTVDSNQPQHF,TGCAGTGCTAGAGGCACTGTCGATAGCAATCAGCCCCAGCATTTT
few,TRBV6-2/TRBV6-3,TRBJ1-2,.,CASSSPTTVPYGYTF,TGTGCCAGCAGCTCTCCTACGACAGTGCCCTATGGCTACACCTTC
few,TRBV15,TRBJ2-3,TRBD1,CATSQRDRGLRGTDTQYF,TGTGCCACCAGCCAGCGGGACAGGGGGCTTCGTGGCACAGATACGCAGTATTTT
few,TRBV20-1,TRBJ2-5,.,CSATARETQYF,TGCAGTGCTACAGCCCGAGAGACCCAGTACTTC
.,TRBV6-5,TRBJ2-5,.,CASSYGLGETQYF,TGTGCCAGCAGTTACGGGTTGGGAGAGACCCAGTACTTC
.,TRBV19,TRBJ2-1,TRBD2,CASSGLAGTSAYNEQFF,TGTGCCAGCTCGGGACTAGCGGGGACATCAGCTTACAATGAGCAGTTCTTC
few,TRBV6-2/TRBV6-3,TRBJ2-1,.,CASSYLDRANEQFF,TGTGCCAGCAGTTACCTGGACAGAGCCAATGAGCAGTTCTTC
medium-sized,TRBV24-1,TRBJ1-2,TRBD1,CATSDLEQGAFCTF,TGTGCCACCAGTGATTTGGAACAGGGGGCATTTTGCACCTTC
few,TRBV11-2,TRBJ1-2,.,CASSLGPGRDYGYTF,TGTGCCAGCAGCTTAGGCCCCGGGCGAGACTATGGCTACACCTTC
.,TRBV19,TRBJ1-6,.,CASSIGQTNSYNSPLHF,TGTGCCAGTAGTATCGGGCAGACTAACTCCTATAATTCACCCCTCCACTTT
.,TRBV5-4,TRBJ2-5,.,CASSLGGRTVQETQYF,TGTGCCAGCAGCTTGGGCGGTAGGACAGTCCAAGAGACCCAGTACTTC
.,TRBV28,TRBJ2-7,TRBD1,CASKDRARSEQYF,TGTGCCAGCAAGGACAGGGCTCGTTCCGAGCAGTACTTC
.,TRBV4-2,TRBJ2-1,.,CASSQLNEQFF,TGTGCCAGCAGCCAACTGAATGAGCAGTTCTTC
.,TRBV6-2/TRBV6-3,TRBJ2-1,TRBD2,CASRTLPSSGANEQFF,TGTGCCAGCAGGACCCTCCCGTCTAGCGGGGCCAATGAGCAGTTCTTC
.,TRBV6-1,TRBJ2-1,TRBD2,CASRLAGGNEQFF,TGTGCCAGCAGACTAGCGGGGGGGAATGAGCAGTTCTTC
few,TRBV6-1,TRBJ2-6,TRBD1,CASSLDRAAGANVLTF,TGTGCCAGCAGTCTCGACAGGGCGGCTGGGGCCAACGTCCTGACTTTC
.,TRBV28,TRBJ1-5,TRBD1,CASTSPGQGTIQPQHF,TGTGCCAGCACCTCACCGGGACAGGGGACTATCCAGCCCCAGCATTTT
.,TRBV18,TRBJ1-1,.,CASSPQGGTTEAFF,TGTGCCAGCTCACCACAGGGAGGAACGACTGAAGCTTTCTTT
.,TRBV6-2/TRBV6-3,TRBJ2-1,TRBD1,CASTEGDRGKVEQFF,TGTGCCAGCACGGAAGGGGACAGGGGGAAGGTCGAGCAGTTCTTC
.,TRBV6-5,TRBJ2-1,.,CASSFGVTEQFF,TGTGCCAGCAGTTTCGGGGTGACAGAGCAGTTCTTC
.,TRBV12-3/TRBV12-4,TRBJ1-1,.,CASSLGKGVYAFF,TGTGCCAGCAGTTTGGGCAAGGGTGTTTATGCTTTCTTT
few,TRBV20-1,TRBJ2-3,TRBD1,CSATDRAERDTAQYF,TGCAGTGCAACGGACAGGGCCGAAAGAGATACGGCGCAGTATTTT
few,TRBV25-1,TRBJ2-3,.,CASSDGRARGDTQYF,TGTGCCAGCAGTGATGGCAGGGCCCGGGGAGATACGCAGTATTTT
few,TRBV10-2,TRBJ1-2,.,CASKERGNYGYTF,TGCGCCAGCAAGGAGCGGGGTAACTATGGCTACACCTTC
few,TRBV12-3/TRBV12-4,TRBJ1-5,TRBD1,CASSPGTAGQPQHF,TGTGCCAGCAGCCCCGGGACAGCGGGTCAGCCCCAGCATTTT
medium-sized,TRBV19,TRBJ1-2,.,CASSGGNRLAGDYGYTF,TGTGCCAGTAGTGGAGGGAACCGCCTCGCGGGGGACTATGGCTACACCTTC
.,TRBV20-1,TRBJ2-3,TRBD1,CSATPIQGASDTQYF,TGCAGTGCTACTCCGATTCAGGGGGCTTCAGATACGCAGTATTTT